These 9 T cell receptor beta chains share one sample of origin, sequenced in a study of T cell repertoires in cytomegalovirus infection. No antigen has been assigned to these receptors. Using its own MiXCR run on the reads, TCRdb lists one record per CDR3 protein. The data contain around 300,000 distinct CDR3 sequences, 20% to 25% of them singletons. Source: cultured PBMCs, taken from culture after CMV antigen stimulation. The receptors originated from a human donor in good health (CMV status not recorded). Some clones in this sample may be carry-over from other donors' samples.

This clonotype was seen just once. This chain joins TRBV12-5 and TRBJ2-1, with a tentative D call TRBD1 (5 bases). V was clipped by 5 bases and J by 1 base, with 9 bases between them. There are 14 residues in the CDR3. CDR1 is LGHNT and CDR2 is FRNRAP in the germline V gene. CDR3: CASGRGNSYNEQFF. In DNA form, the CDR3 reads TGTGCTAGTGGTAGGGGAAATTCCTACAATGAGCAGTTCTTC.

The table lists this clonotype with a few counts. This chain connects TRBV6-2 or TRBV6-3 to TRBJ2-7; D call uncertain. Trimming shortened V by 5 bases and J by 3 bases, and 8 bases separated the two germline ends. Germline V CDR1 and CDR2: MNHEY, SVGEGT. The CDR3 runs to 12 residues. CDR3 in DNA: TGTGCCAGCAGTCAGACCCACTACGAGCAGTACTTC. It is translated as CASSQTHYEQYF.

This clonotype showed up many times. The rearrangement uses TRBV7-2 and TRBJ1-2; no definite D call. V lost 2 bases and J lost 5, with 9 bases in between. CDR1 is SGHTA and CDR2 is FQGNSA in the germline V gene. The CDR3 has 13 residues. This CDR3 reads CASSLSDQYGYTF. The CDR3 nucleotides read TGTGCCAGCAGCTTATCCGACCAATATGGCTACACCTTC.

This clonotype was seen only a few times. V is TRBV4-2 and J is TRBJ1-2; D is possibly TRBD1 (6 bases). The germline V and J ends were trimmed by 0 bases and 2 bases, with 19 bases remaining between them. The CDR3 runs 18 residues. Germline V gene data show CDR1 as LGHNA and CDR2 as YNFKEQ. CDR3 region: CASSQDLMGAFANYGYTF. CDR3 sequence (DNA): TGTGCCAGCAGCCAAGATTTAATGGGGGCGTTTGCCAACTATGGCTACACCTTC.

This clonotype has a handful of counts. This chain links TRBV7-2 with TRBJ1-3; TRBD1 is a possible D gene (5 bases). Germline V gene data show CDR1 as SGHTA and CDR2 as FQGNSA. The CDR3 consists of 15 residues. V lost 7 bases to trimming and J lost 0 bases, with 13 bases between them. The CDR3 loop reads CASNLMGRSGNTIYF. The CDR3 nucleotides read TGTGCCAGCAACCTAATGGGGCGCTCTGGAAACACCATATATTTT.

This clonotype was found many times. The chain joins TRBV12-3 or TRBV12-4 to TRBJ2-7, with 11 bases that match TRBD1. This CDR3 has 17 amino acids. The V gene end was trimmed by 8 bases and the J gene end by 5 bases; junction bases not matched to a gene: 17. CDR3 protein: CASVRPTDGTGGHEQYF. Written as DNA, the CDR3 is TGTGCCAGCGTAAGGCCGACCGACGGGACAGGGGGACACGAGCAGTACTTC.

V usage is TRBV29-1 and J usage is TRBJ2-2, with D possibly matching TRBD1 (5 bases). Germline V gene sequence: CDR1 SQVTM, CDR2 ANQGSEA. The germline V and J ends were trimmed by 1 base and 0 bases, with 9 bases remaining between them. CDR3 length: 15 amino acids. CDR3 DNA: TGCAGCGTTGAAGCAGGGCGCTCGAACACCGGGGAGCTGTTTTTT. Translating gives CSVEAGRSNTGELFF.

CDR3 sequence: CASRMGYRGRGAETQYF. In DNA form, the CDR3 reads TGTGCCAGCCGCATGGGATATCGGGGCAGGGGTGCAGAGACCCAGTACTTC. The chain combines TRBV3-1 with TRBJ2-5, with a weak D call TRBD1 (6 bases). The germline CDR1 and CDR2 sequences are LGHDT and YNNKEL (reference sequence). V gave up 8 bases and J gave up 4 bases, with 26 bases separating them. The CDR3 has 17 residues.

About this clonotype: An end of the junction does not agree with germline; a read error may underlie this. CDR3 DNA sequence: TGCAGCGTCGAAGGTGTTAGCGGGAGGTTGGATACGCAGTATTTT. It specifies CSVEGVSGRLDTQYF. The chain combines TRBV29-1 with TRBJ2-3, with 10 positions matching TRBD2. The CDR3 consists of 15 residues. Germline V CDR1 and CDR2: SQVTM, ANQGSEA.